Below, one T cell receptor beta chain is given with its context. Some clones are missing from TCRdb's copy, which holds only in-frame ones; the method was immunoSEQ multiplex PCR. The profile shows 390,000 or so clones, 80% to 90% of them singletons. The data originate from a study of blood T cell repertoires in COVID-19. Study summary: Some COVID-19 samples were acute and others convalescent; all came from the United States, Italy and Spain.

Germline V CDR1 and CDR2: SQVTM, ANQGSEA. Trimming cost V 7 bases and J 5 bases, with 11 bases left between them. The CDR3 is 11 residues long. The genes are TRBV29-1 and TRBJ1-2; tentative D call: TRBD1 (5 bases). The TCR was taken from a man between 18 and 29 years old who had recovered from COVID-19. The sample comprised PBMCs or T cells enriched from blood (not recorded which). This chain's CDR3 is CSADSDYGYTF. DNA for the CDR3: TGCAGCGCTGACAGCGATTATGGCTACACCTTC.